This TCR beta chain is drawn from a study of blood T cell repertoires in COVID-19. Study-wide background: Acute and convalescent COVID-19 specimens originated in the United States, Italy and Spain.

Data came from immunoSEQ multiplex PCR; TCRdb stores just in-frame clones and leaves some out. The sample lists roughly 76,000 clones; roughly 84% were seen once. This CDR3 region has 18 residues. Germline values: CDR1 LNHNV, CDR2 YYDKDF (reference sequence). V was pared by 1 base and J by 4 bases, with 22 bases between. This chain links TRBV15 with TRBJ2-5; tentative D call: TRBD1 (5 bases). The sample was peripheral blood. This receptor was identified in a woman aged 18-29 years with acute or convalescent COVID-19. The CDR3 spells CATSRGVQWTIDVETQYF. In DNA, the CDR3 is TGTGCCACCAGCAGAGGGGTCCAGTGGACAATCGATGTAGAGACCCAGTACTTC.